This entry is about one T cell receptor beta chain. The antigen is not known. The data belong to a study of cytomegalovirus exposure and HLA in healthy donors. Study-wide findings and caveats: CMV serostatus alone was available as immune exposure information. Most TCRs appeared rarely, but some public TCRs recurred in many donors. Reported results showed that the classifier diagnosed cytomegalovirus status with high specificity and sensitivity. CMV antigen specificity was confirmed in vitro for a few CMV-associated chains.

The PCR had 60 Vbeta and 13 Jbeta primers. TCRdb's table, derived via immunoSEQ multiplex PCR, lists solely in-frame clones and lacks some. This sample has roughly 200,000 clones, with almost 85% found just once. The germline V gene encodes CDR1 SGHKS and CDR2 YYEKEE (reference sequence). Losses at the gene ends were 5 bases for V and 1 base for J; bases not matched to a gene: 6. The CDR3 is 15 amino acids. The sequenced material came from PBMCs. The chain has TRBV5-5 and TRBJ2-5; TRBD2 matches 9 bases. The receptor was isolated from a woman aged 50 to 65 in good health and CMV-seronegative. The CDR3 DNA reads TGTGCCAGCAGGGCCGGGACTAGCTTCCAAGAGACCCAGTACTTC. It yields the protein CASRAGTSFQETQYF.